Below are 14 T cell receptor beta chains sequenced from a single sample in a study of technical replicates of blood from a handful of donors. Only in-frame clones appear in the TCRdb table, and some are missing; sequencing was by immunoSEQ multiplex PCR. The sample shows tens of thousands of clones, around nine tenths of them seen only once. The sequencing sample was made of T cells isolated from PBMCs. These receptors were obtained from a human donor in good health.

The gene calls are TRBV7-3 and TRBJ1-2, with 8 nucleotides matching TRBD1. This CDR3 has 15 amino acids. The junction had 5 bases not matched to a gene; V was cut back by 1 base and J by 4 bases. Germline V gives CDR1 SGHTA, CDR2 FQGTGA. This CDR3 reads CASSLSGTGLYGYTF. The CDR3 coding sequence is TGTGCCAGCAGCTTAAGCGGGACAGGACTCTATGGCTACACCTTC.

This rearrangement joins TRBV6-5 to TRBJ2-2, with TRBD2 identical over 13 bases. Germline V gene sequence: CDR1 MNHEY, CDR2 SVGAGI. The junction had 3 bases not matched to a gene; V was cut back by 4 bases and J by 7 bases. This CDR3 is 15 amino acids long. CDR3 residues: CASSWTSGSGGELFF. Here the CDR3 DNA reads TGTGCCAGCAGTTGGACTAGCGGGAGCGGCGGGGAGCTGTTTTTT.

The sample holds one count of this clone. V usage is TRBV7-8 and J usage is TRBJ2-1; 7 bases are a match to TRBD1. The CDR3 has 16 residues. Germline V gene sequence: CDR1 SGHVS, CDR2 FQNEAQ. The trim removed 4 bases at V and 6 bases at J, leaving 12 bases unmatched. The CDR3 here is CASSYLTGAVGNEQFF. The DNA of the CDR3 is TGTGCCAGCAGCTACCTTACAGGGGCAGTGGGCAATGAGCAGTTCTTC.

The V call is TRBV27, the J call TRBJ1-1; the D is unclear. Per the germline V gene, CDR1 is MNHEY and CDR2 is SMNVEV (reference sequence). The CDR3 spans 13 residues. Trimming took off 4 bases at V and 1 base at J, with 7 bases between the two ends. The CDR3 nucleotides are TGTGCCAGCAGTTACCCAGGGAACACTGAAGCTTTCTTT. It codes for CASSYPGNTEAFF.

The CDR3 region has the DNA TGCGCCAGCAGCCAAGAGGCACGGGAGCCCCAGCATTTT. This translates into CASSQEAREPQHF. J is TRBJ1-5 and V is TRBV4-1; D unresolved. V dropped 0 bases and J dropped 8 bases, with 8 bases sitting between them. This CDR3 contains 13 residues. Germline CDR1 is MGHRA and CDR2 is YSYEKL.

This clone was detected once. The chain carries TRBV15 and TRBJ2-5; 8 bases are shared with TRBD2. V was pared by 3 bases and J by 5 bases, with 5 bases of the junction left unmatched. Looked up from germline, CDR1 is LNHNV and CDR2 is YYDKDF (reference sequence). The CDR3 contains 14 residues. CDR3 protein: CATSSGGVLETQYF. CDR3 sequence (DNA): TGTGCCACCAGCAGCGGGGGGGTTCTGGAGACCCAGTACTTC.

The chain has TRBV27 and TRBJ2-1; TRBD2 aligns across 14 bases. Germline assignment: CDR1 MNHEY and CDR2 SMNVEV (reference sequence). CDR3 size: 15 residues. Unmatched junction bases numbered 3, after V lost 5 bases and J lost 6 bases. The CDR3 protein is CASSRGLAGVNEQFF. The CDR3, as DNA: TGTGCCAGCAGTAGGGGACTAGCGGGAGTCAATGAGCAGTTCTTC.

V gene TRBV6-5 combines with J gene TRBJ2-1, with D tentatively TRBD1 (5 bases). This CDR3 is built from 11 residues. The germline CDR1 and CDR2 sequences are MNHEY and SVGAGI. Trimming shortened V by 2 bases and J by 9 bases, and 5 bases separated the two germline ends. CDR3 loop: CASSYGAEQFF. The CDR3 nucleotides read TGTGCCAGCAGTTACGGGGCTGAGCAGTTCTTC.

V gene TRBV6-5 combines with J gene TRBJ1-2; D gene unclear. Per germline, CDR1 MNHEY and CDR2 SVGAGI. The CDR3 extends over 16 amino acids. V shed 0 bases and J shed 6 bases, with 17 bases lying between them. The CDR3 region is CASSYSLSGLGDGYTF. In nucleotides, the CDR3 is TGTGCCAGCAGTTACTCGCTATCGGGTCTCGGGGATGGCTACACCTTC.

This clone was recorded only once. One end of the junction does not line up with germline, which may come from a read error. This sequence joins TRBV11-3 and TRBJ2-1; tentative D call: TRBD2 (6 bases). The CDR3 consists of 14 residues. Germline lookup yields CDR1 SGHNT and CDR2 YENEEA. The DNA for the CDR3 is TGTGCCAGCAGCCGCCGGGACTCCGACAATGAGCAGTTCTTC. Its protein is CASSRRDSDNEQFF.

This clone was detected a few times. J is TRBJ1-5 and V is TRBV7-9; TRBD1 aligns across 10 bases. J was trimmed by 2 bases and V by 5 bases; bases with no gene match: 6. The CDR3 spans 16 residues. The germline CDR1 and CDR2 sequences are SEHNR and FQNEAQ (reference sequence). The CDR3, as DNA: TGTGCCAGCAGCGCCGGGACAGGGGTTCGCAATCAGCCCCAGCATTTT. Protein: CASSAGTGVRNQPQHF.

The chain employs TRBV9 and TRBJ1-1, with 8 bases fitting TRBD1. CDR3 length: 15 residues. J was trimmed by 7 bases and V by 3 bases; bases with no gene match: 11. In germline, CDR1 is SGDLS, CDR2 YYNGEE. The DNA for the CDR3 is TGTGCCAGCAGCGCAAGCCGGGACAGGCCCTATGAAGCTTTCTTT. This encodes CASSASRDRPYEAFF.

This clone was counted between two and nine times. The rearrangement uses TRBV7-9 and TRBJ1-1; D is possibly TRBD1 (6 bases). This CDR3 has 13 amino acids. CDR1 SEHNR and CDR2 FQNEAQ come from the germline V gene (reference sequence). V was pared by 3 bases and J by 5 bases, with 10 bases between. The CDR3 region has the DNA TGTGCCAGCAGCTTGAGGGGGAGTACTGAAGCTTTCTTT. Translating gives CASSLRGSTEAFF.

The V call is TRBV9, the J call TRBJ2-7; D is unresolved. The CDR3 covers 14 residues. Germline V gives CDR1 SGDLS, CDR2 YYNGEE. V was trimmed by 2 bases and J by 0 bases, leaving 9 bases between them. CDR3 in DNA: TGTGCCAGCAGCGTGAACGACAACTCCTACGAGCAGTACTTC. This encodes CASSVNDNSYEQYF.